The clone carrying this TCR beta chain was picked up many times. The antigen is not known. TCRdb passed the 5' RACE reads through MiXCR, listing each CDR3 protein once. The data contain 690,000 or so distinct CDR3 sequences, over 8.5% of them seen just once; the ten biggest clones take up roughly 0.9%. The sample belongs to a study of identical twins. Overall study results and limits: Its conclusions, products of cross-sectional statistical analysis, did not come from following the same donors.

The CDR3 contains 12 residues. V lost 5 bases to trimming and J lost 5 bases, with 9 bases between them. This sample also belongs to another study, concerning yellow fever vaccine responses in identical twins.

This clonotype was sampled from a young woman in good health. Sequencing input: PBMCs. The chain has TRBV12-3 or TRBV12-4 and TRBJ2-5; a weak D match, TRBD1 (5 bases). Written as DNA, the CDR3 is TGTGCCAGCAGTGACTCAGGGGAGACCCAGTACTTC. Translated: CASSDSGETQYF.